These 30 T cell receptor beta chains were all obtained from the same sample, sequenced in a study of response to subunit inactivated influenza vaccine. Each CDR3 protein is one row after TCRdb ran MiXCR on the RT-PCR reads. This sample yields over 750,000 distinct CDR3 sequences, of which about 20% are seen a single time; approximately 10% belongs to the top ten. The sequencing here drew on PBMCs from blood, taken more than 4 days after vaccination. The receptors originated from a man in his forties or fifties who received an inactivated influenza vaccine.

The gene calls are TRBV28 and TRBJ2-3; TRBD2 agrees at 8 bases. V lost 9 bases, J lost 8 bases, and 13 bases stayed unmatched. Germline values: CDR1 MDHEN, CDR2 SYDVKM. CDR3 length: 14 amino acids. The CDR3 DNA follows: TGTGCCAGTGACTCGGGGGGGCCTTGGGGTACGCAGTATTTT. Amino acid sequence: CASDSGGPWGTQYF.

The CDR3 is CASSQDGLKETQYF. CDR3 in DNA: TGCGCCAGCAGCCAAGATGGGCTAAAAGAGACCCAGTACTTC. The chain has TRBV4-3 and TRBJ2-5; no clear D gene. Germline-derived CDR1 and CDR2 are LGHNA and YSLEER. The CDR3 is 14 amino acids. V lost 0 bases and J lost 3, with 8 bases in between.

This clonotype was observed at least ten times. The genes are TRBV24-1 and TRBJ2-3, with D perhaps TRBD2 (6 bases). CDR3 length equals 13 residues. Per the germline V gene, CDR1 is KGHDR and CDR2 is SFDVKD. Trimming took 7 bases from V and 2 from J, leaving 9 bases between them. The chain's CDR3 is CATSRDSTDTQYF. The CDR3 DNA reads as TGTGCCACCAGCAGGGACTCCACAGATACGCAGTATTTT.

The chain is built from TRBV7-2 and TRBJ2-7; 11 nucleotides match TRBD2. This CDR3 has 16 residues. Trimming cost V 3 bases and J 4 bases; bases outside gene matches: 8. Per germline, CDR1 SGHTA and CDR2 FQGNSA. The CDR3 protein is CASSFVAGGPRYEQYF. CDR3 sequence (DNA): TGTGCCAGCAGCTTTGTAGCGGGAGGGCCGCGATACGAGCAGTACTTC.

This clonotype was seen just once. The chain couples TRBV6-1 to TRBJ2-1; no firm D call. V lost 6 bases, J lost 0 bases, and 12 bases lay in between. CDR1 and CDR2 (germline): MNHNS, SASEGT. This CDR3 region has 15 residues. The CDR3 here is CASRRGRSSYNEQFF. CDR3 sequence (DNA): TGTGCCAGCAGGCGCGGACGGAGCTCCTACAATGAGCAGTTCTTC.

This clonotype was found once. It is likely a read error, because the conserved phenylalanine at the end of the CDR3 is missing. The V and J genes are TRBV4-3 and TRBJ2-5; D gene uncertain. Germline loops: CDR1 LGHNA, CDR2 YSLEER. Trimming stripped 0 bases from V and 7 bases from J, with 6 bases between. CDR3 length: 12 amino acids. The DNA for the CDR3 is TGCGCCAGCAGCCAAGATCTTAGGACCCAGTACCTC. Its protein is CASSQDLRTQYL.

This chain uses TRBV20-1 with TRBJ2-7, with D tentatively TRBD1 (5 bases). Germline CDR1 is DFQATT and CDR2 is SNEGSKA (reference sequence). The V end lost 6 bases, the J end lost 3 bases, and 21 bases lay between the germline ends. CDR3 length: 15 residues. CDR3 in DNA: TGCAGTGCCCCGGACAAGAATTCGGCCTACTACGAGCAGTACTTC. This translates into CSAPDKNSAYYEQYF.

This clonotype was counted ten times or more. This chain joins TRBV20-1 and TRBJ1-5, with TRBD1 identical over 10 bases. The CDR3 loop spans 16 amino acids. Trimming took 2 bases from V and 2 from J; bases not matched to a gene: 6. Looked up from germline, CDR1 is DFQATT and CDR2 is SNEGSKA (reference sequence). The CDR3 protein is CSARNPGTGGNQPQHF. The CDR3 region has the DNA TGCAGTGCTAGAAACCCCGGGACAGGGGGCAATCAGCCCCAGCATTTT.

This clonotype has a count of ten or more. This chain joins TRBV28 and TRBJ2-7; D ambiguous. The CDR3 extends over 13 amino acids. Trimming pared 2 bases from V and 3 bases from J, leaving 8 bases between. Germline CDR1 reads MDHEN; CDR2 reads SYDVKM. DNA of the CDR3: TGTGCCAGCAGTTTAACGCTCGTCTACGAGCAGTACTTC. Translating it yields CASSLTLVYEQYF.

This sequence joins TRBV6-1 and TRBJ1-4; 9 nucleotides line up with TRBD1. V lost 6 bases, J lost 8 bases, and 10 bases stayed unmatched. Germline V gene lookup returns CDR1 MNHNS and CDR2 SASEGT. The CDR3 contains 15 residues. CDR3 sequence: CASRPRQGGREKLFF. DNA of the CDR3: TGTGCCAGCAGACCCAGACAGGGGGGGAGGGAAAAACTGTTTTTT.

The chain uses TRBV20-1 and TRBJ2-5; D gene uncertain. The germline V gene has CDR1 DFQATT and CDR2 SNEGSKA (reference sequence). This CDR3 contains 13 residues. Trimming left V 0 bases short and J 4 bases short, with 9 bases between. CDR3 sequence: CSAREVGPETQYF. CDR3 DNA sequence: TGCAGTGCTAGAGAAGTGGGCCCAGAGACCCAGTACTTC.

As DNA, the CDR3 is TGTGCCAGTAGTAAAACCCAAGAGACCCAGTACTTC. As protein: CASSKTQETQYF. V is TRBV19 and J is TRBJ2-5, with D hard to call. Between the trimmed V and J ends, which lost 4 bases and 1 base, there was a span of 4 bases. Germline V gives CDR1 LNHDA, CDR2 SQIVND (reference sequence). The CDR3 covers 12 residues.

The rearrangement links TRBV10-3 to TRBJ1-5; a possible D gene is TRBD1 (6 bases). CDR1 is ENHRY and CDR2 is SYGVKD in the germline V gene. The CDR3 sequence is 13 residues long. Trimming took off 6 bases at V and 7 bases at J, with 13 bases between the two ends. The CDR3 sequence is CAIRENREQPQHF. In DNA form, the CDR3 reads TGTGCCATCAGGGAAAACAGGGAACAGCCCCAGCATTTT.

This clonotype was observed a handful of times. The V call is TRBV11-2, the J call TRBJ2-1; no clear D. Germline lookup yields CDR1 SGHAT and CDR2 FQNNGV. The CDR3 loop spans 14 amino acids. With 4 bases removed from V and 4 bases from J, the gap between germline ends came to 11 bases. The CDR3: CASSSRDMYNEQFF. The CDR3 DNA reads TGTGCCAGCAGCTCCCGCGACATGTACAATGAGCAGTTCTTC.

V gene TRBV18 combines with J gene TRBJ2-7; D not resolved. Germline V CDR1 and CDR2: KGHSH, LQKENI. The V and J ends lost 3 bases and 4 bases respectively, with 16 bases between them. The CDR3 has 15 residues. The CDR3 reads CASSPPAGSGYEQYF. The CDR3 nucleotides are TGTGCCAGCTCACCCCCTGCCGGCAGTGGGTACGAGCAGTACTTC. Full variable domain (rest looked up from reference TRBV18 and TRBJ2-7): NAGVMQNPRHLVRRRGQEARLRCSPMKGHSHVYWYRQLPEEGLKFMVYLQKENIIDESGMPKERFSAEFPKEGPSILRIQQVVRGDSAAYFCASSPPAGSGYEQYFGPGTRLTVT.

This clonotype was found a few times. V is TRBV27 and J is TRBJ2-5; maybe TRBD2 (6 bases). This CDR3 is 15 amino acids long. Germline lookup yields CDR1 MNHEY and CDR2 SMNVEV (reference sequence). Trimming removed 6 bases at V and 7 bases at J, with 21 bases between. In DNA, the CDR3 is TGTGCCAGCAGGCCGCTGGGGGGAGGCCAGGGGACCCAGTACTTC. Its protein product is CASRPLGGGQGTQYF.

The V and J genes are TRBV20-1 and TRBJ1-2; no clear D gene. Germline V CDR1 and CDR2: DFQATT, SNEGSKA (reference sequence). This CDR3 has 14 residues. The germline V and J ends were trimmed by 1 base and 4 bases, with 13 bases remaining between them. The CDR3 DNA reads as TGCAGTGCTAGAGGCGGAGAATACCCCTATGGCTACACCTTC. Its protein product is CSARGGEYPYGYTF.

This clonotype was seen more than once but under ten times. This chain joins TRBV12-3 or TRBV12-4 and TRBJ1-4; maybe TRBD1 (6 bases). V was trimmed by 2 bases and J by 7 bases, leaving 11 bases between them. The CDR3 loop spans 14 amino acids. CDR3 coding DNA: TGTGCCAGCAGTTTATCACAGGGTGGTGAAAAACTGTTTTTT. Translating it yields CASSLSQGGEKLFF.

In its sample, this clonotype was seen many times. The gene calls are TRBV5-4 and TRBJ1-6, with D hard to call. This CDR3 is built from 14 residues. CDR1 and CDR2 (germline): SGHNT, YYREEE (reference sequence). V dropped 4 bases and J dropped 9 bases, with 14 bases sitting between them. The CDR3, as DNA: TGTGCCAGCAGCCCGACCCCGACCCTTTCACCCCTCCACTTT. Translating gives CASSPTPTLSPLHF.

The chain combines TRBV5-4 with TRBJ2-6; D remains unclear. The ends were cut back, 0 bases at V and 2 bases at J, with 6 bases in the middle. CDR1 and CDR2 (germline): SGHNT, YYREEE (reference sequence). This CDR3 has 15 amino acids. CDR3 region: CASSLEVTGANVLTF. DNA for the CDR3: TGTGCCAGCAGCTTGGAGGTAACTGGGGCCAACGTCCTGACTTTC.

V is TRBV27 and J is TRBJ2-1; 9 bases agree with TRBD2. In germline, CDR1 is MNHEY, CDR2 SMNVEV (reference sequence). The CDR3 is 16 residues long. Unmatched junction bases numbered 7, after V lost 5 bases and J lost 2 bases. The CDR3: CASSRSSGKPYNEQFF. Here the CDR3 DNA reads TGTGCCAGCAGTCGATCTAGCGGGAAGCCCTACAATGAGCAGTTCTTC.

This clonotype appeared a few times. This chain's CDR3 is CSARGNGGTEAFF. The CDR3 DNA reads as TGCAGTGCTAGAGGGAACGGAGGGACTGAAGCTTTCTTT. The gene calls are TRBV20-1 and TRBJ1-1; D unresolved. This CDR3 is 13 amino acids long. V dropped 1 base and J dropped 5 bases, with 11 bases sitting between them. The germline gives CDR1 DFQATT, CDR2 SNEGSKA (reference sequence).

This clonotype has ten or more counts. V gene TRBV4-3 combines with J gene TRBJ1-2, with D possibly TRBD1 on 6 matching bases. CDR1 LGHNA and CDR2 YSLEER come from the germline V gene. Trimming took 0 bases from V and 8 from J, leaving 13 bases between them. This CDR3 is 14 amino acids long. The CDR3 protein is CASSQDRGPGGYTF. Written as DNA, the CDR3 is TGCGCCAGCAGCCAAGATCGGGGGCCGGGCGGCTACACCTTC.

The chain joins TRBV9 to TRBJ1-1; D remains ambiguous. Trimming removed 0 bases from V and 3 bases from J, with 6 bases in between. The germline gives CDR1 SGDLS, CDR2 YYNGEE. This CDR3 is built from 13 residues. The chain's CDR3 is CASSVAYHTEAFF. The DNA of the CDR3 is TGTGCCAGCAGCGTAGCTTACCACACTGAAGCTTTCTTT.

The CDR3 sequence: CASRGDSRYNEQFF. CDR3 bases: TGTGCCAGCAGAGGGGACAGTCGATACAATGAGCAGTTCTTC. This sequence joins TRBV14 and TRBJ2-1, with TRBD1 matching over 7 bases. Germline V gene lookup returns CDR1 SGHDN and CDR2 FVKESK. Losses at the gene ends were 6 bases for V and 4 bases for J; bases not matched to a gene: 6. The CDR3 has 14 residues.

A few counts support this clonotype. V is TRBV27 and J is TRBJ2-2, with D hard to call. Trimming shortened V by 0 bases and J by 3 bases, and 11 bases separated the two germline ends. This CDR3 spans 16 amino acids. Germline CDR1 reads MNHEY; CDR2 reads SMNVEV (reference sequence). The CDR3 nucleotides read TGTGCCAGCAGTTTATCAGGTGGCGTGTACACCGGGGAGCTGTTTTTT. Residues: CASSLSGGVYTGELFF.

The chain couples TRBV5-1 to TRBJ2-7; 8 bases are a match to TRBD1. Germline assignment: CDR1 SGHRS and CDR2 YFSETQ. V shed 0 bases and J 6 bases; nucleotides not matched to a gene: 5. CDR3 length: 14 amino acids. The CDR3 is CASSLAGTGPEQYF. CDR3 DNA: TGCGCCAGCAGCTTGGCCGGGACAGGCCCCGAGCAGTACTTC.

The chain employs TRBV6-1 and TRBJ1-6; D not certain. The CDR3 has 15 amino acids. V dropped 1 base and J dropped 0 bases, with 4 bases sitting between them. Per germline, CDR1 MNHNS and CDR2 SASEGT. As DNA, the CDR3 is TGTGCCAGCAGTGAAGGGAGCTCCTATAATTCACCCCTCCACTTT. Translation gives CASSEGSSYNSPLHF.

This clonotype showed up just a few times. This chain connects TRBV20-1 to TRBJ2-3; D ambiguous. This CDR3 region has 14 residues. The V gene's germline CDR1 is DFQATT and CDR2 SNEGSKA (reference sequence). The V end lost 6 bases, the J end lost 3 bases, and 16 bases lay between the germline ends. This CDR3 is CSASGWPITDTQYF. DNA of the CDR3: TGCAGTGCCTCCGGCTGGCCCATAACAGATACGCAGTATTTT.

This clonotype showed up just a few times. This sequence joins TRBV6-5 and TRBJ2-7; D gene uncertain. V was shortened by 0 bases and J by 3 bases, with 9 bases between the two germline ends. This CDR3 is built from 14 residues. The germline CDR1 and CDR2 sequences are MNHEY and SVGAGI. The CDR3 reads CASSYSRQSYEQYF. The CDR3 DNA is TGTGCCAGCAGTTACTCGAGGCAGAGCTACGAGCAGTACTTC.